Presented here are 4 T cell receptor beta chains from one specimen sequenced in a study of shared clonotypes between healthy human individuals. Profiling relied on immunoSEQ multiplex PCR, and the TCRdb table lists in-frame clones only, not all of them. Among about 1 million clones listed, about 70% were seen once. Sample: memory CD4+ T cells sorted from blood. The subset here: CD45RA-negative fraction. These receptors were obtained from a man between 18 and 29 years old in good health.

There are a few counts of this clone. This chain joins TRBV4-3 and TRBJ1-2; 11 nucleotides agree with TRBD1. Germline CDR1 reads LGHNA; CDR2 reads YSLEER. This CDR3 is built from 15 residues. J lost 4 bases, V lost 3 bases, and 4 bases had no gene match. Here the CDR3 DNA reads TGCGCCAGCAGCCATGGGACAGGGGGAGTCTATGGCTACACCTTC. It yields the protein CASSHGTGGVYGYTF.

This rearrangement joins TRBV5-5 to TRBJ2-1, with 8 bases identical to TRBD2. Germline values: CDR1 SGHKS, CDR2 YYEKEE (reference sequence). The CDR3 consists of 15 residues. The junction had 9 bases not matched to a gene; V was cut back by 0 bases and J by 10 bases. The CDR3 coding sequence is TGTGCCAGCAGCTTGGACGGAGCGGGGGTCTTGGAGCAGTTCTTC. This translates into CASSLDGAGVLEQFF.

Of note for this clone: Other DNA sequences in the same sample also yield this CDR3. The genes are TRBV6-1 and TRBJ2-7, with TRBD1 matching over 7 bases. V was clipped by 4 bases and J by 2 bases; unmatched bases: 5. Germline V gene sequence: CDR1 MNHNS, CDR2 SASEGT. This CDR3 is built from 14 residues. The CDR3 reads CASSAYRGPYEQYF. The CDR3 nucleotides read TGTGCCAGCAGTGCCTACAGGGGCCCCTACGAGCAGTACTTC.

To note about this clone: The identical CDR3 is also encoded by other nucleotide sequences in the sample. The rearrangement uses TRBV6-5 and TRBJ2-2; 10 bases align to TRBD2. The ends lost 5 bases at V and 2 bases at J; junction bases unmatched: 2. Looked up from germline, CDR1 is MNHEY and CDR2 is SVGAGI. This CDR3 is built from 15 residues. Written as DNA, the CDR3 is TGTGCCAGCAGTAGGACTAGCGGTAACACCGGGGAGCTGTTTTTT. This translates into CASSRTSGNTGELFF.